The 21 T cell receptor beta chains listed next were all sequenced from one sample in a study of T cell repertoires in cytomegalovirus infection (dated by TCRdb to about 2019). The instrument given in TCRdb is Illumina HiSeq 1500. The public reads were reanalyzed by TCRdb: fastp trimming at Q25, MiXCR alignment, in-frame beta chains only. Entries are consolidated by CDR3 protein sequence, retaining the most common genes and DNA. Across this sample there are under 850,000 distinct CDR3 sequences, with roughly a third seen only once. The top ten clones comprise 2.8% of the sample. Sequencing used PBMCs. These receptors were taken from a human donor in good health (CMV status not recorded). Some clones in this sample may be carry-over from other donors' samples.

Points on this clonotype: Sequence at one end of the junction differs from germline and may be a read error. This chain uses TRBV28 with TRBJ1-3; D is possibly TRBD1 (6 bases). Germline loops: CDR1 MDHEN, CDR2 SYDVKM. The CDR3 is 17 amino acids. The CDR3 DNA reads TGTGCCAGCAGGTCTTTAGGGGGACACTCCTCTGGAAACACCATATCTTTT. The encoded protein is CASRSLGGHSSGNTISF.

The genes are TRBV19 and TRBJ1-5; D is uncertain. The V end lost 8 bases, the J end lost 0 bases, and 14 bases lay between the germline ends. CDR1 and CDR2 (germline): LNHDA, SQIVND (reference sequence). This CDR3 is built from 15 residues. The DNA of the CDR3 is TGTGCCAGTCGCGACTGGGGATTTAGCAATCAGCCCCAGCATTTT. Residues: CASRDWGFSNQPQHF.

V and J are TRBV6-5 and TRBJ2-1; the D gene could be TRBD1 or TRBD2 (8 bases each). This CDR3 spans 15 amino acids. Germline-derived CDR1 and CDR2 are MNHEY and SVGAGI. Trimming took 6 bases from V and 7 from J, leaving 19 bases between them. The CDR3 nucleotides read TGTGCCAGCAGGGGACAGGCGGGAGGTTATAATGAGCAGTTCTTC. Translation gives CASRGQAGGYNEQFF.

The chain recombines TRBV7-2 with TRBJ2-2; 9 bases are shared with TRBD2. CDR3 length: 17 residues. Losses at the gene ends were 2 bases for V and 7 bases for J; bases not matched to a gene: 11. Looked up from germline, CDR1 is SGHTA and CDR2 is FQGNSA. The CDR3: CASSLILAGDGGGELFF. The CDR3, as DNA: TGTGCCAGCAGCTTAATACTAGCGGGTGACGGGGGCGGGGAGCTGTTTTTT. Combining the CDR3 with reference TRBV7-2 and TRBJ2-2 gives the whole variable domain GAGVSQSPSNKVTEKGKDVELRCDPISGHTALYWYRQSLGQGLEFLIYFQGNSAPDKSGLPSDRFSAERTGGSVSTLTIQRTQQEDSAVYLCASSLILAGDGGGELFFGEGSRLTVL.

The chain couples TRBV27 to TRBJ2-7, with D unclear. V was trimmed by 5 bases and J by 4 bases, leaving 21 bases between them. The CDR3 covers 16 residues. Germline V CDR1 and CDR2: MNHEY, SMNVEV (reference sequence). CDR3 sequence (DNA): TGTGCCAGCAGTCCCTCAAGTTTGCCCTCGGGTTACGAGCAGTACTTC. This encodes CASSPSSLPSGYEQYF.

This clonotype turned up a few times. The rearrangement uses TRBV28 and TRBJ2-1, with 9 bases identical to TRBD2. Unmatched junction bases numbered 11, after V lost 7 bases and J lost 10 bases. Germline V lookup: CDR1 MDHEN, CDR2 SYDVKM. The CDR3 sequence is 14 residues long. The CDR3 is CASMLRGGHREQFF. CDR3 sequence (DNA): TGTGCCAGCATGTTGCGGGGGGGCCATCGAGAGCAGTTCTTC.

Remarks on this clonotype: With a much larger clone just one base away, this may be a read error. The CDR3 DNA follows: TGTGCCAGAACCGTAATGGCAGATCAGCCCCAGCATTTT. This gives the protein CARTVMADQPQHF. The V gene is TRBV7-2, the J gene TRBJ1-5, with no clear D. Trimming cost V 9 bases and J 5 bases, with 14 bases left between them. This CDR3 comprises 13 residues. Looked up from germline, CDR1 is SGHTA and CDR2 is FQGNSA.

In DNA form, the CDR3 reads TGTGCCAGTAGTATGCGGAACGAACGTGAAAAACTGTTTTTT. It codes for CASSMRNEREKLFF. This chain joins TRBV19 and TRBJ1-4; no clear D. Deletions cut 3 bases from V and 7 bases from J, with 12 bases between. The CDR3 sequence is 14 residues long. Germline lookup yields CDR1 LNHDA and CDR2 SQIVND (reference sequence).

This clonotype showed up just a few times. The chain combines TRBV10-3 with TRBJ1-1; D not resolved. The CDR3 has 14 amino acids. Germline loops: CDR1 ENHRY, CDR2 SYGVKD. Trimming pared 11 bases from V and 0 bases from J, leaving 16 bases between. This CDR3 is CAAKGYSMNTEAFF. The DNA for the CDR3 is TGTGCCGCCAAGGGATACAGCATGAACACTGAAGCTTTCTTT.

The rearrangement joins TRBV6-1 to TRBJ1-6; D is undetermined. CDR3 size: 15 residues. Germline CDR1 MNHNS, CDR2 SASEGT. V was pared by 8 bases and J by 0 bases, with 11 bases between. The CDR3 DNA follows: TGTGCCAGCGCCGACGTCAGCTCCTATAATTCACCCCTCCACTTT. This translates into CASADVSSYNSPLHF.

The chain employs TRBV9 and TRBJ1-1; 9 bases align to TRBD1. V lost 1 base and J lost 7; bases outside the gene matches: 8. The germline V gene has CDR1 SGDLS and CDR2 YYNGEE. CDR3 length: 15 amino acids. The DNA of the CDR3 is TGTGCCAGCAGCGTAACCGGGACAGGGCATAATGAAGCTTTCTTT. The encoded protein is CASSVTGTGHNEAFF.

The chain's CDR3 is CASSLGQGTSYGYTF. In DNA, the CDR3 is TGTGCCAGCAGCTTGGGACAGGGAACAAGCTATGGCTACACCTTC. V usage is TRBV7-2 and J usage is TRBJ1-2, with 9 nucleotides matching TRBD1. V gave up 3 bases and J gave up 4 bases; unmatched junction bases: 6. Germline V lookup: CDR1 SGHTA, CDR2 FQGNSA. The CDR3 length is 15 residues.

The V gene is TRBV28, the J gene TRBJ2-7; no firm D call. Germline-derived CDR1 and CDR2 are MDHEN and SYDVKM. Trimming removed 5 bases at V and 5 bases at J, with 16 bases between. There are 14 residues in the CDR3. CDR3 sequence: CASSQVGYDNEQYF. CDR3 DNA sequence: TGTGCCAGCAGTCAGGTGGGGTATGACAACGAGCAGTACTTC. The full variable domain, in which reference TRBV28 and TRBJ2-7 provide the parts outside the CDR3, is DVKVTQSSRYLVKRTGEKVFLECVQDMDHENMFWYRQDPGLGLRLIYFSYDVKMKEKGDIPEGYSVSREKKERFSLILESASTNQTSMYLCASSQVGYDNEQYFGPGTRLTVT.

The chain has TRBV4-1 and TRBJ2-5, with TRBD2 identical over 8 bases. The V and J ends lost 0 bases and 5 bases, in that order; junction bases with no gene match: 2. The CDR3 loop spans 14 amino acids. Per the germline V gene, CDR1 is MGHRA and CDR2 is YSYEKL. CDR3: CASSQELAVETQYF. In DNA, the CDR3 is TGCGCCAGCAGCCAAGAACTAGCGGTCGAGACCCAGTACTTC.

The chain is built from TRBV7-9 and TRBJ2-1; TRBD2 matches at 10 bases. V gave up 5 bases and J gave up 7 bases; unmatched junction bases: 5. Germline V gives CDR1 SEHNR, CDR2 FQNEAQ (reference sequence). This CDR3 contains 14 residues. CDR3 coding DNA: TGTGCCAGCAGCCGGCTAGCGGGAGAAAATGAGCAGTTCTTC. Protein product: CASSRLAGENEQFF.

The chain has TRBV28 and TRBJ1-6, with D possibly TRBD1 on 5 matching bases. This CDR3 has 15 amino acids. Trimming left V 6 bases short and J 6 bases short, with 15 bases between. In germline, CDR1 is MDHEN, CDR2 SYDVKM. The CDR3 sequence is CASSQSGGSNSPLHF. CDR3 DNA: TGTGCCAGCAGCCAAAGTGGGGGTTCTAATTCACCCCTCCACTTT.

This clonotype appeared a few times. The V and J genes are TRBV20-1 and TRBJ1-4; TRBD1 agrees at 8 bases. Trimming at V came to 5 bases and at J to 4 bases, leaving 15 bases not matched to a gene. The CDR3 sequence is 17 residues long. Germline V gives CDR1 DFQATT, CDR2 SNEGSKA (reference sequence). The CDR3 nucleotides are TGCAGTGCTTACTCAGTCCCGACAGGGGTGGGTAATGAAAAACTGTTTTTT. Its translation: CSAYSVPTGVGNEKLFF.

As to this clonotype: This may come from a read error, since a much larger clone is one base off. The CDR3 loop reads CASSLSSVSGNTMYF. CDR3 DNA sequence: TGTGCCAGCAGCTTAAGTTCTGTCTCTGGAAACACCATGTATTTT. The rearrangement uses TRBV7-6 and TRBJ1-3; D remains unclear. This CDR3 has 15 amino acids. Germline V gives CDR1 SGHVS, CDR2 FNYEAQ.

The CDR3 reads CASSVWGEQYF. DNA of the CDR3: TGTGCCAGCTCAGTCTGGGGCGAGCAGTACTTC. This chain uses TRBV28 with TRBJ2-7; D unresolved. The CDR3 contains 11 residues. Trimming removed 8 bases at V and 6 bases at J, with 11 bases between. CDR1 and CDR2 (germline): MDHEN, SYDVKM.

This clonotype was seen at least ten times. The chain has TRBV7-2 and TRBJ1-3; no clear D. In germline, CDR1 is SGHTA, CDR2 FQGNSA. V was shortened by 5 bases and J by 0 bases, with 11 bases between the two germline ends. The CDR3 sequence is 15 residues long. As DNA, the CDR3 is TGTGCCAGCAGCCCACGGGCCCACTCTGGAAACACCATATATTTT. Its protein product is CASSPRAHSGNTIYF.

This clonotype has only a few counts. V is TRBV7-6 and J is TRBJ2-2; TRBD2 might be the D (5 bases). CDR3 size: 13 residues. V was shortened by 4 bases and J by 8 bases, with 11 bases between the two germline ends. Germline CDR1 and CDR2: SGHVS and FNYEAQ. This chain's CDR3 is CASSSEWRGELFF. CDR3 sequence (DNA): TGTGCCAGCAGCTCCGAATGGAGGGGGGAGCTGTTTTTT.